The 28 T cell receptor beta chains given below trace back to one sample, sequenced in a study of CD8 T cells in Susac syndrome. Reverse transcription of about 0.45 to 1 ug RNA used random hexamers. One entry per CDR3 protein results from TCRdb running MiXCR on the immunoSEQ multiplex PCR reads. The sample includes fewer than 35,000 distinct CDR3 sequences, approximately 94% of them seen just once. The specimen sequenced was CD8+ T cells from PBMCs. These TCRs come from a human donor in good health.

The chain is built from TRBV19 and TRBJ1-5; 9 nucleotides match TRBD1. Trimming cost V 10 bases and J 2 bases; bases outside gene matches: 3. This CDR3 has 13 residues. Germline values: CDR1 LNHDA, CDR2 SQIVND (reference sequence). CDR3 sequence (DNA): TGTGCCACCAGGGACAGGGGCAATCAGCCCCAGCATTTT. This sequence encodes CATRDRGNQPQHF. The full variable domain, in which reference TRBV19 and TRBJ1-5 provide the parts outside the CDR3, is DGGITQSPKYLFRKEGQNVTLSCEQNLNHDAMYWYRQDPGQGLRLIYYSQIVNDFQKGDIAEGYSVSREKKESFPLTVTSAQKNPTAFYLCATRDRGNQPQHFGDGTRLSIL.

CDR3 nucleotides: TGTGCCAGCACCTGGAGGACTAGTAATGAGCAGTTCTTC. It yields the protein CASTWRTSNEQFF. The genes are TRBV12-3 or TRBV12-4 and TRBJ2-1, with 7 nucleotides matching TRBD2. The CDR3 is 13 residues long. Germline trimming cut 7 bases from V and 7 bases from J; bases unmatched to any gene: 7.

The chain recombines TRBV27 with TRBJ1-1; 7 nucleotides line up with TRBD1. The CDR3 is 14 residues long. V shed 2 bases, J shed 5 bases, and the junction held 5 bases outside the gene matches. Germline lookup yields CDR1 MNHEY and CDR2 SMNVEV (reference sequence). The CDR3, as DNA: TGTGCCAGCAGTTTACCGGGACAGAAGACTGAAGCTTTCTTT. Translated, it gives CASSLPGQKTEAFF.

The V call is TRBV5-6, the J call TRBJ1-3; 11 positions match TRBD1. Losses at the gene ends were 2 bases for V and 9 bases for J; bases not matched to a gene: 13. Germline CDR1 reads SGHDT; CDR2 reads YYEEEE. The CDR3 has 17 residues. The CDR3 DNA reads TGTGCCAGCAGCTTATATGGACAGGGGGCGACCTACGGCACCATATATTTT. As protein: CASSLYGQGATYGTIYF.

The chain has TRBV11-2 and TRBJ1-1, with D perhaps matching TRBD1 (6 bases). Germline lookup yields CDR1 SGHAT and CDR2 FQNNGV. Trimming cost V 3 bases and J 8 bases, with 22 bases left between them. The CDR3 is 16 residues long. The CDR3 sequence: CASSFSIGARQVEAFF. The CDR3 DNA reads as TGTGCCAGCAGCTTTAGTATTGGTGCGAGACAGGTGGAAGCTTTCTTT.

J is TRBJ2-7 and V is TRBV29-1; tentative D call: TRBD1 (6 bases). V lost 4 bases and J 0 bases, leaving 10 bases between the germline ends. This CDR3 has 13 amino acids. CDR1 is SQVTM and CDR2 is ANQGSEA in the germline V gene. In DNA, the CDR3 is TGCAGCGTTGGTGCGGACAGCTCCTACGAGCAGTACTTC. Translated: CSVGADSSYEQYF.

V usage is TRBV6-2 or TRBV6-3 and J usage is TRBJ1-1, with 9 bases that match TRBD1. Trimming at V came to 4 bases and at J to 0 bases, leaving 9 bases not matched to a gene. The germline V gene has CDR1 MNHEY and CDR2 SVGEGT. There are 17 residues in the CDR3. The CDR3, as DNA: TGTGCCAGCAGTTCCTCACAGGGGGCCGGCATGAACACTGAAGCTTTCTTT. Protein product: CASSSSQGAGMNTEAFF.

The CDR3 protein is CASSQPFSGGPETQYF. The DNA of the CDR3 is TGTGCCAGCAGCCAACCTTTTTCGGGGGGGCCGGAGACCCAGTACTTC. The chain has TRBV7-2 and TRBJ2-5; 8 bases align to TRBD2. This CDR3 is built from 16 residues. Looked up from germline, CDR1 is SGHTA and CDR2 is FQGNSA. V gave up 5 bases and J gave up 5 bases; unmatched junction bases: 13. Supplemented by reference TRBV7-2 and TRBJ2-5, the full variable domain reads GAGVSQSPSNKVTEKGKDVELRCDPISGHTALYWYRQSLGQGLEFLIYFQGNSAPDKSGLPSDRFSAERTGGSVSTLTIQRTQQEDSAVYLCASSQPFSGGPETQYFGPGTRLLVL.

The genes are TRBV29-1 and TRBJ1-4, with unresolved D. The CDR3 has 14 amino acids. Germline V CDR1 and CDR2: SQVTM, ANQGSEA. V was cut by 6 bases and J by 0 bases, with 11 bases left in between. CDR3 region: CSVGRSATNEKLFF. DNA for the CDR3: TGCAGCGTCGGGAGGAGTGCAACTAATGAAAAACTGTTTTTT.

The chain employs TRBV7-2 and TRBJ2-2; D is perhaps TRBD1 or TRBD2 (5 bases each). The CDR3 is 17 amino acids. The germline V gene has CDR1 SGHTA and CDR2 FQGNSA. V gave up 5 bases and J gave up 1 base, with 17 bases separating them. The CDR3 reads CASSDAGAAGNTGELFF. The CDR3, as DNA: TGTGCCAGCAGCGACGCCGGGGCAGCCGGGAACACCGGGGAGCTGTTTTTT.

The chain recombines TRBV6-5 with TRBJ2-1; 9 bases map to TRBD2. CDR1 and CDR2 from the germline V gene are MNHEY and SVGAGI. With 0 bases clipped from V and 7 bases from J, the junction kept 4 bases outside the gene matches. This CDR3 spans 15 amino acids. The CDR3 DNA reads TGTGCCAGCAGTTACTCTAGCGGGGGAGGAAATGAGCAGTTCTTC. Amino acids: CASSYSSGGGNEQFF.

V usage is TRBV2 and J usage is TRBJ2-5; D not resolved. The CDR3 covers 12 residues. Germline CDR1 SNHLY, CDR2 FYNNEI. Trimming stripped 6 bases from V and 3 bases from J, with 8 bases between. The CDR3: CASSQREETQYF. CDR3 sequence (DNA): TGTGCCAGCAGCCAACGGGAAGAGACCCAGTACTTC.

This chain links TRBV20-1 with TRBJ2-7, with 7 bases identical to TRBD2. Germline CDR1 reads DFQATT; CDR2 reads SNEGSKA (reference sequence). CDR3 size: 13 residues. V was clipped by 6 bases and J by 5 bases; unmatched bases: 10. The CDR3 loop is CSAPREESNEQYF. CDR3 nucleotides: TGCAGTGCCCCACGGGAGGAGTCGAACGAGCAGTACTTC.

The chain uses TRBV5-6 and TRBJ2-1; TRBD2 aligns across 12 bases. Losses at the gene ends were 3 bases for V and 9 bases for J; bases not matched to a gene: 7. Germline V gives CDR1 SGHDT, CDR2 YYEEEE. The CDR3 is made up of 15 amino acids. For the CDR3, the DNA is TGTGCCAGCAGCTCGACTAGCGGGGGCCCGGGTGAGCAGTTCTTC. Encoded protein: CASSSTSGGPGEQFF. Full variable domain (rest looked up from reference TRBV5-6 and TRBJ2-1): DAGVTQSPTHLIKTRGQQVTLRCSPKSGHDTVSWYQQALGQGPQFIFQYYEEEERQRGNFPDRFSGHQFPNYSSELNVNALLLGDSALYLCASSSTSGGPGEQFFGPGTRLTVL.

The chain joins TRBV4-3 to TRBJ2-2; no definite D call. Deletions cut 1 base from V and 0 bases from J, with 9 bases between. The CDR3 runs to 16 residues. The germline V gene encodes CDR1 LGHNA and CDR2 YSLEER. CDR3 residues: CASSQGPAANTGELFF. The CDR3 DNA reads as TGCGCCAGCAGCCAAGGACCGGCCGCGAACACCGGGGAGCTGTTTTTT.

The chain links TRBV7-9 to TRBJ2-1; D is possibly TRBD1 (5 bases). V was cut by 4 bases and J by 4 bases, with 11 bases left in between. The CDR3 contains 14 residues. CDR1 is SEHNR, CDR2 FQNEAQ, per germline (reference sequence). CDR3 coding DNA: TGTGCCAGCAGCTGGCTAGGGGTGTACAATGAGCAGTTCTTC. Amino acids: CASSWLGVYNEQFF.

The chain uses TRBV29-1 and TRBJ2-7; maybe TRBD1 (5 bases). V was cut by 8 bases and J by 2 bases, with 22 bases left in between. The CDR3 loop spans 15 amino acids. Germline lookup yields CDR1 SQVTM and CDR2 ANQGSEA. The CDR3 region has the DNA TGCAGCATAACCTTTACAGGAATAAACACCTACGAGCAGTACTTC. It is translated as CSITFTGINTYEQYF.

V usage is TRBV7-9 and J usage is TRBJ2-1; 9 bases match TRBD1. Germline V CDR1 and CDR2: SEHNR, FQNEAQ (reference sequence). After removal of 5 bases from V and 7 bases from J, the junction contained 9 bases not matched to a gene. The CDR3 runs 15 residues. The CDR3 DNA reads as TGTGCCAGCAGCCATTGGACAGGGGAAGATAATGAGCAGTTCTTC. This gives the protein CASSHWTGEDNEQFF.

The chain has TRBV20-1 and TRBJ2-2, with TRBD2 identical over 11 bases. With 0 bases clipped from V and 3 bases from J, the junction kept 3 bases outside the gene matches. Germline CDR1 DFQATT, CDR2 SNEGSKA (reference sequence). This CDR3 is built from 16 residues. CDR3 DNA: TGCAGTGCTAGAGATCAGACTAGCGGGGACACCGGGGAGCTGTTTTTT. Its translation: CSARDQTSGDTGELFF.

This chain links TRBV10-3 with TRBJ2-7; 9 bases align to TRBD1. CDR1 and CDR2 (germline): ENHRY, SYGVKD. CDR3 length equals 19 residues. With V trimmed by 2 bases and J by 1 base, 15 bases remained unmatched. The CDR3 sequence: CAISETSFPGQGMSYEQYF. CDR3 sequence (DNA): TGTGCCATCAGTGAGACCTCATTCCCGGGACAGGGAATGTCCTACGAGCAGTACTTC.

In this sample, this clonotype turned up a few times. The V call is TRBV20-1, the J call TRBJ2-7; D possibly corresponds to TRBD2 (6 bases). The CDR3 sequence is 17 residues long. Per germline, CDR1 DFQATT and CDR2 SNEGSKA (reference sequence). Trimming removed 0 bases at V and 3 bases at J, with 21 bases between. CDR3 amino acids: CSARDPGDTGDLYEQYF. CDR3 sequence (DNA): TGCAGTGCTAGAGATCCGGGGGATACAGGTGACCTCTACGAGCAGTACTTC.

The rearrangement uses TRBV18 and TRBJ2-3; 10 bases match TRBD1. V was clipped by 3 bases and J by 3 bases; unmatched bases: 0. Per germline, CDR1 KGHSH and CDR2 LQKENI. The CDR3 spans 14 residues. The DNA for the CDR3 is TGTGCCAGCTCACCGGGACAGGGGACAGATACGCAGTATTTT. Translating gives CASSPGQGTDTQYF.

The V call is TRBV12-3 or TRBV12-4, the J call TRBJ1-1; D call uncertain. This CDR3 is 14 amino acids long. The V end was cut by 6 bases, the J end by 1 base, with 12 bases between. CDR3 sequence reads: CASRIPGRNTEAFF. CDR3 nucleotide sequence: TGTGCCAGCAGGATTCCTGGGAGGAACACTGAAGCTTTCTTT.

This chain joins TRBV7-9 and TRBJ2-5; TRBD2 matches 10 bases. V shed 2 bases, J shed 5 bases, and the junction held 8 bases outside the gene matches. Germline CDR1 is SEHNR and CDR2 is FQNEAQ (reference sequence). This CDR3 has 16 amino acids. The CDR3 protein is CASSLTASGGLETQYF. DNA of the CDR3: TGTGCCAGCAGCTTAACGGCTAGCGGGGGTCTTGAGACCCAGTACTTC.

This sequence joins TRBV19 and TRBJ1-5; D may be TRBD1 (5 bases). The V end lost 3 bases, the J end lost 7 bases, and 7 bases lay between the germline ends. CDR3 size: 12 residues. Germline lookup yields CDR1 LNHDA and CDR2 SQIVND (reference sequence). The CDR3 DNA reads TGTGCCAGTAGTATTGGGGACCAGCCCCAGCATTTT. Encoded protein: CASSIGDQPQHF.

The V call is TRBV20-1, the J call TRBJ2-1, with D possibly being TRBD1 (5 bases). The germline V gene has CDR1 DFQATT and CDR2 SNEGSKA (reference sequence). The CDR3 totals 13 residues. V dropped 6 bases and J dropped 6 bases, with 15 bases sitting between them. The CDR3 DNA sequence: TGCAGTGCCCTAGTACAGGCGCGCAATGAGCAGTTCTTC. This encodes CSALVQARNEQFF.

CDR3 residues: CASSLVRSSYEQYF. The DNA for the CDR3 is TGTGCCAGCAGCTTAGTGCGGAGCTCCTACGAGCAGTACTTC. This rearrangement joins TRBV11-2 to TRBJ2-7; D gene uncertain. The germline gives CDR1 SGHAT, CDR2 FQNNGV. The CDR3 has 14 amino acids. The V end was cut by 1 base, the J end by 0 bases, with 7 bases between.

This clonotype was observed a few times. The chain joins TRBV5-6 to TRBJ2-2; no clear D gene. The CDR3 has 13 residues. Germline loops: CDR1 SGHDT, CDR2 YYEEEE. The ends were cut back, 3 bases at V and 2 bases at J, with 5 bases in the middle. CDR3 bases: TGTGCCAGCAGCTACGGAAACACCGGGGAGCTGTTTTTT. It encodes CASSYGNTGELFF.